These T cell receptor beta chains were read from a single sample in a study of T-cell memory formation after mild COVID-19. One entry per CDR3 protein results from TCRdb running MiXCR on the 5' RACE reads. This table holds some 330,000 distinct CDR3 sequences, under 25% found once. Sequencing was performed on PBMCs or a T cell subset sorted from them (not recorded which). The source of these receptors is an adult woman who had mild COVID-19 (a few samples of this study predate the infection). Cell type and time point are not known. Each CDR3 is given with its conserved first and last residue. Each record gives: clone size, V gene, J gene, D gene, CDR3 protein, CDR3 DNA. A D gene is named only where the DNA matches it firmly. For some rows the clone size is stated as once, few or many, or as a class when expanded; others skip it.

.	TRBV6-1	TRBJ1-2	TRBD1	CASTPSRGNYGYTF	TGTGCCAGCACACCTTCCAGGGGGAACTATGGCTACACCTTC
.	TRBV29-1	TRBJ2-5	TRBD2	CSVEGGLAGPGETQYF	TGCAGCGTTGAAGGGGGGCTAGCGGGCCCCGGGGAGACCCAGTACTTC
few	TRBV4-1	TRBJ1-1	.	CASSQDPHRDMNTEAFF	TGCGCCAGCAGCCAAGACCCCCACAGGGACATGAACACTGAAGCTTTCTTT
few	TRBV24-1	TRBJ1-5	.	CATSESKKGNQPQHF	TGTGCCACCAGTGAATCCAAGAAAGGCAATCAGCCCCAGCATTTT
few	TRBV12-3/TRBV12-4	TRBJ2-5	TRBD1	CASSLARDRVRETQYF	TGTGCCAGCAGTTTAGCCCGAGACAGGGTGCGAGAGACCCAGTACTTC
few	TRBV7-2	TRBJ1-5	.	CASSFTRAASGQPQHF	TGTGCCAGCAGCTTTACTAGGGCGGCGTCAGGTCAGCCCCAGCATTTT
.	TRBV5-1	TRBJ1-2	.	CASSLEAQGYGYTF	TGCGCCAGCAGCTTGGAGGCACAGGGTTATGGCTACACCTTC
few	TRBV2	TRBJ2-7	.	CASKREYGPYEQYF	TGTGCCAGCAAGAGGGAATACGGCCCCTACGAGCAGTACTTC
few	TRBV9	TRBJ1-3	.	CASSADQGPGNTIYF	TGTGCCAGCAGCGCCGACCAAGGGCCTGGAAACACCATATATTTT
many	TRBV7-3	TRBJ2-1	TRBD2	CASSFGLAGAGEQFF	TGTGCCAGCAGCTTCGGACTAGCGGGAGCGGGTGAGCAGTTCTTC
.	TRBV19	TRBJ1-2	.	CASSRDRTRNYGYTF	TGTGCCAGTAGCCGAGACAGGACCCGAAACTATGGCTACACCTTC
few	TRBV27	TRBJ2-5	TRBD1	CASSSPGGGQTQYF	TGTGCCAGCAGTTCCCCAGGGGGCGGACAGACCCAGTACTTC
few	TRBV2	TRBJ2-5	.	CASSNARLQETQYF	TGTGCCAGCAGCAACGCCAGACTCCAAGAGACCCAGTACTTC
few	TRBV14	TRBJ2-7	.	CASSQAWSEQYF	TGTGCCAGCAGCCAGGCTTGGTCTGAGCAGTACTTC
few	TRBV5-1	TRBJ2-1	TRBD2	CASSLRASGNEQFF	TGCGCCAGCAGCTTGAGGGCTAGCGGCAATGAGCAGTTCTTC
few	TRBV5-4	TRBJ2-1	.	CASSLAGVRTYNEQFF	TGTGCCAGCAGCTTGGCGGGGGTCCGAACCTACAATGAGCAGTTCTTC
few	TRBV24-1	TRBJ2-5	TRBD2	CATSDGGTSDQETQYF	TGTGCCACCAGTGATGGGGGGACTAGTGACCAAGAGACCCAGTACTTC
many	TRBV5-1	TRBJ2-7	TRBD1	CASSWGQAYEQYF	TGCGCCAGCAGCTGGGGACAGGCCTACGAGCAGTACTTC
few	TRBV7-2	TRBJ2-1	TRBD1	CASSLWVTGDNEQFF	TGTGCCAGCAGCTTATGGGTGACAGGGGACAATGAGCAGTTCTTC
many	TRBV29-1	TRBJ1-1	.	CSPGGYTEAFF	TGCAGCCCGGGTGGTTACACTGAAGCTTTCTTT
.	TRBV11-1	TRBJ2-4	TRBD2	CASSFRVTSGENIQYF	TGTGCCAGCAGCTTCCGGGTGACTAGCGGAGAAAACATTCAGTACTTC
few	TRBV6-5	TRBJ1-4	.	CASSYSGQGNEKLFF	TGTGCCAGCAGTTACTCGGGGCAGGGTAATGAAAAACTGTTTTTT
.	TRBV11-2	TRBJ2-1	TRBD2	CASSLDLAGGSYNEQFF	TGTGCCAGCAGCTTAGATTTGGCGGGAGGCTCCTACAATGAGCAGTTCTTC
.	TRBV7-9	TRBJ2-7	.	CASSPDVDEQYF	TGTGCCAGCAGCCCAGATGTAGACGAGCAGTACTTC
.	TRBV19	TRBJ2-3	TRBD1	CASTPIGTGPTDTQYF	TGTGCCAGTACCCCCATAGGGACAGGCCCCACAGATACGCAGTATTTT
few	TRBV7-9	TRBJ2-4	.	CASSLIQGQNIQYF	TGTGCCAGCAGCTTAATCCAGGGTCAGAACATTCAGTACTTC
few	TRBV20-1	TRBJ2-3	.	CSARKGSRSDTQYF	TGCAGTGCTAGAAAGGGGTCTCGGTCAGATACGCAGTATTTT
.	TRBV6-2/TRBV6-3	TRBJ1-4	.	CASSYSRGAGEKLFF	TGTGCCAGCAGTTACTCGCGTGGGGCGGGTGAAAAACTGTTTTTT